What follows is one TCR beta chain and its context. Its antigen is undetermined. Germline and junction disagree at one end, which may indicate a read error. This specimen comes from a study of tumor-infiltrating lymphocytes in primary liver carcinoma. In the study overall: These patients were men and women whose ages were 30 to 69 years. Study-wide results and limits: Appearing in all five tumor regions was true of only about 8-25% of top clones. Overlap in tumor-adjacent and tumor-blood pairs fell below that of tumor region pairs.

CDR3 length: 14 amino acids. The V gene's germline CDR1 is MNHEY and CDR2 SVGAGI. Starting material of about 0.45 ug total RNA yielded TCR beta cDNA via a constant-region primer. Libraries of TCR beta came from three nested multiplex PCR rounds with slightly modified ARM-PCR. The opening two PCR rounds, approximately 10 cycles each, paired TRBV1-TRBV30 forward primers with a C-beta reverse primer. From the multiplex PCR reads, TCRdb called clonotypes with MiXCR, one entry per CDR3 protein. The sample records fewer than 250,000 distinct CDR3 sequences, 85% being singletons. For each extraction, RNA and DNA were obtained together from 20-30 mg of unsorted bulk tissue.

This TCR was recovered from a man in his forties or fifties with primary liver carcinoma and hepatitis B virus infection. Input material: tumor tissue from primary liver carcinoma. The chain uses TRBV6-5 and TRBJ2-2, with D maybe TRBD2 (6 bases). CDR3 nucleotide sequence: TGTGCCAGAAGTTACTCGAGAAAACGGGAGAAGCTGTATTTT. This translates into CARSYSRKREKLYF.